This TCR beta chain was sequenced during a study of blood T cell repertoires in COVID-19. This CDR3 has 15 residues. V trimming: 4 bases; J trimming: 5 bases; junction bases outside the gene matches: 5. The germline V gene encodes CDR1 LGHDT and CDR2 YNNKEL (reference sequence). Sequencing used immunoSEQ multiplex PCR; TCRdb keeps in-frame clones, though not all of them. The sample holds tens of thousands of clones, roughly 86% seen once. Input material: peripheral blood. The source of this sequence is a man aged 50 or older with active or convalescent COVID-19. The rearrangement uses TRBV3-1 (or the pseudogene TRBV3-2) and TRBJ2-5; 12 nucleotides agree with TRBD1. CDR3 bases: TGTGCCAGCAGCCGAGGGACAGGGGGCGAGGAGACCCAGTACTTC. Amino acid sequence: CASSRGTGGEETQYF.